This T cell receptor (beta chain) stems from a study of vaccination and CD4 T cells after COVID-19. Looking at the study overall: Two doses of either BNT162b2 or mRNA-1273 vaccine went to participants.

Cultured CD4+ T-cell DNA underwent Oncomine TCR Beta short-read sequencing. TCRdb reprocessed the PCR reads with MiXCR, giving one entry per CDR3 protein. The repertoire holds approximately 13,000 distinct CDR3 sequences, with about 67% as singletons. Treatment specified: approximately 11-day PBMC culture with coronavirus spike peptide pools or control peptides (ViraFEST assay). Notes on the study in general: Researchers report that 304 of 307 vaccine-specific clones in convalescent patients proved spike mono-reactive.

With respect to this clonotype: Antigen specificity is unknown.

V lost 0 bases, J lost 5 bases, and 14 bases lay in between. The germline gives CDR1 LNHNV, CDR2 YYDKDF (reference sequence). The CDR3 spans 15 residues. The rearrangement joins TRBV15 to TRBJ2-7, with unresolved D. The sequence came from a human donor who had recovered from COVID-19. Sequences were obtained from CD4+ T cells from blood, cultured in vitro. The CDR3 nucleotides read TGTGCCACCAGCAGAGATCGGAGAAGCTTCCACGAGCAGTACTTC. It specifies CATSRDRRSFHEQYF.